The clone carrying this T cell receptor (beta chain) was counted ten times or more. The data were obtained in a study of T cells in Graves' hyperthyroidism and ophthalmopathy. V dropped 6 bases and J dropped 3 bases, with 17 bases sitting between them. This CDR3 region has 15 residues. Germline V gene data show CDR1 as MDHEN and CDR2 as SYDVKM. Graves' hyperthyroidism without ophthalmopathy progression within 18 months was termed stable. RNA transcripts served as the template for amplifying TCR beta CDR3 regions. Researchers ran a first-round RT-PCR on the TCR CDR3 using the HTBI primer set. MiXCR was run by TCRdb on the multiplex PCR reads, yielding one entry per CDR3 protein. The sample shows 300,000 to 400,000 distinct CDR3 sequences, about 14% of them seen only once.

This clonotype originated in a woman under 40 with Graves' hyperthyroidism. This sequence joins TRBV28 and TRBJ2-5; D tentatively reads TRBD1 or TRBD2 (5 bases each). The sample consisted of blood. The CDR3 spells CASSRRGRTKETQYF. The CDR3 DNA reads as TGTGCCAGCAGCCGACGGGGACGGACGAAAGAGACCCAGTACTTC.